Below are 25 T cell receptor beta chains sequenced from a single sample in a study of blood T cell repertoires in COVID-19. TCRdb's copy holds only in-frame clones and misses some; the assay was immunoSEQ multiplex PCR. The repertoire holds tens of thousands of clones, with roughly 83% as singletons. The sample comprised peripheral blood. The receptors shown here come from a man aged 45-65 years with COVID-19, enrolled during active disease.

This clone came up a few times. This chain links TRBV5-8 with TRBJ2-7; D remains unclear. Trimming stripped 4 bases from V and 3 bases from J, with 5 bases between. Germline V gene data show CDR1 as SGHTS and CDR2 as YDEGEE. The CDR3 is 11 amino acids. This CDR3 is CASSVFYEQYF. CDR3 coding DNA: TGTGCCAGCAGCGTATTCTACGAGCAGTACTTC.

The CDR3 sequence is CAGSAGGPVDEQFF. CDR3 sequence (DNA): TGTGCCGGGTCAGCGGGAGGGCCGGTCGATGAGCAGTTCTTC. This chain uses TRBV7-9 with TRBJ2-1; 10 nucleotides match TRBD2. The trim removed 11 bases at V and 8 bases at J, leaving 12 bases unmatched. The CDR3 contains 14 residues. Germline values: CDR1 SEHNR, CDR2 FQNEAQ (reference sequence).

The chain combines TRBV3-1 (or the pseudogene TRBV3-2) with TRBJ2-5, with D perhaps TRBD2 (6 bases). The V gene lost 4 bases and the J gene lost 2 bases, with 14 bases spanning the gap. Germline CDR1 and CDR2: LGHDT and YNNKEL (reference sequence). The CDR3 runs 15 residues. The CDR3 region is CASSRQPGEQETQYF. The CDR3 DNA is TGTGCCAGCAGCCGCCAGCCGGGGGAGCAAGAGACCCAGTACTTC.

This rearrangement joins TRBV7-6 to TRBJ2-5; 8 nucleotides line up with TRBD2. Germline CDR1 SGHVS, CDR2 FNYEAQ. V was pared by 4 bases and J by 2 bases, with 9 bases of the junction left unmatched. There are 16 residues in the CDR3. The CDR3 region is CASSSQRAGGQETQYF. In DNA, the CDR3 is TGTGCCAGCAGCTCCCAGCGCGCGGGAGGACAAGAGACCCAGTACTTC. Together with reference TRBV7-6 and TRBJ2-5, the CDR3 gives the full variable domain: GAGVSQSPRYKVTKRGQDVALRCDPISGHVSLYWYRQALGQGPEFLTYFNYEAQQDKSGLPNDRFSAERPEGSISTLTIQRTEQRDSAMYRCASSSQRAGGQETQYFGPGTRLLVL.

This chain uses TRBV6-1 with TRBJ1-2; 10 bases are a match to TRBD1. V lost 4 bases to trimming and J lost 4 bases; unmatched junction nucleotides: 12. Germline V lookup: CDR1 MNHNS, CDR2 SASEGT. The CDR3 spans 17 residues. The chain's CDR3 is CASSAAGQGKRGYGYTF. In DNA, the CDR3 is TGTGCCAGCAGTGCAGCGGGACAGGGGAAAAGGGGCTATGGCTACACCTTC.

V and J are TRBV4-1 and TRBJ2-3, with 9 bases that match TRBD1. Per the germline V gene, CDR1 is MGHRA and CDR2 is YSYEKL. After removal of 2 bases from V and 2 bases from J, the junction contained 8 bases not matched to a gene. The CDR3 covers 17 residues. CDR3 sequence (DNA): TGCGCCAGCAGCCAAAATGTCAGGACAGGGGACACAGATACGCAGTATTTT. This gives the protein CASSQNVRTGDTDTQYF.

The CDR3 coding sequence is TGTGCCAGCAGCTTAGAAGGGACAGTACCGGTGGAGCAGTACTTC. Protein: CASSLEGTVPVEQYF. V and J are TRBV7-8 and TRBJ2-7; 7 bases line up with TRBD1. V shed 1 base and J 7 bases; nucleotides not matched to a gene: 10. The CDR3 has 15 residues. Germline loops: CDR1 SGHVS, CDR2 FQNEAQ.

The genes are TRBV10-3 and TRBJ1-5, with a weak D call TRBD1 (5 bases). The germline gives CDR1 ENHRY, CDR2 SYGVKD. The CDR3 is made up of 14 amino acids. The ends were cut back, 10 bases at V and 0 bases at J, with 13 bases in the middle. The CDR3 DNA reads as TGTGCCACCACGGTGGGACTTAGCAATCAGCCCCAGCATTTT. This encodes CATTVGLSNQPQHF.

V usage is TRBV28 and J usage is TRBJ2-3; D might be TRBD2 (6 bases). CDR3 length equals 15 residues. From germline, CDR1 is MDHEN and CDR2 SYDVKM. V was cut by 3 bases and J by 3 bases, with 13 bases left in between. The CDR3 DNA sequence: TGTGCCAGCAGTTTCGGGGGAGCCGGAACAGATACGCAGTATTTT. As protein: CASSFGGAGTDTQYF.

V is TRBV6-5 and J is TRBJ2-7; TRBD2 agrees at 11 bases. Germline assignment: CDR1 MNHEY and CDR2 SVGAGI. The J segment lost 2 bases and the V segment lost 2 bases, leaving 2 bases of the junction unmatched. CDR3 length: 15 residues. CDR3 sequence reads: CASSYRGLAAYEQYF. The DNA of the CDR3 is TGTGCCAGCAGTTACAGGGGACTAGCGGCCTACGAGCAGTACTTC.

In this sample, this clone turned up once. The chain combines TRBV2 with TRBJ1-2; 7 bases agree with TRBD1. The length of the CDR3 is 14 residues. CDR1 and CDR2 from the germline V gene are SNHLY and FYNNEI. V shed 5 bases, J shed 3 bases, and the junction held 6 bases outside the gene matches. CDR3 sequence: CASSRAQGDYGYTF. CDR3 bases: TGTGCCAGCAGTCGCGCCCAGGGGGACTATGGCTACACCTTC.

The J gene is TRBJ2-3, the V gene TRBV18; 7 bases match TRBD1. The V gene end was trimmed by 1 base and the J gene end by 2 bases; junction bases not matched to a gene: 3. CDR3 size: 15 residues. The germline V gene encodes CDR1 KGHSH and CDR2 LQKENI. The CDR3 is CASSPQTGSTDTQYF. The DNA for the CDR3 is TGTGCCAGCTCACCACAGACAGGGTCCACAGATACGCAGTATTTT.

The J gene is TRBJ2-7, the V gene TRBV6-6, with 12 bases that match TRBD2. Trimming at V came to 4 bases and at J to 0 bases, leaving 1 base not matched to a gene. Germline-derived CDR1 and CDR2 are MNHNY and SVGAGI (reference sequence). This CDR3 region has 15 residues. Here the CDR3 DNA reads TGTGCCAGCAGTTCGACTAGCGGGAGCTCCTACGAGCAGTACTTC. It translates to CASSSTSGSSYEQYF.

The chain is built from TRBV28 and TRBJ1-5; possible D gene TRBD1, 6 bases. With 3 bases removed from V and 6 bases from J, the gap between germline ends came to 18 bases. CDR3 size: 16 residues. Germline V CDR1 and CDR2: MDHEN, SYDVKM. The CDR3 DNA is TGTGCCAGCAGTTTTCAAGTAGGGGGAATAGGTCAGCCCCAGCATTTT. This sequence encodes CASSFQVGGIGQPQHF.

The chain combines TRBV4-3 with TRBJ2-7; the match to TRBD2 covers 7 bases. V lost 1 base and J lost 1; bases outside the gene matches: 1. The CDR3 has 14 amino acids. The germline CDR1 and CDR2 sequences are LGHNA and YSLEER. Here the CDR3 reads CASSQGRGSYEQYF. CDR3 nucleotides: TGCGCCAGCAGCCAAGGGCGGGGGTCCTACGAGCAGTACTTC.

This clone has only a few counts. V gene TRBV2 combines with J gene TRBJ1-5; 8 bases align to TRBD1. The V gene's germline CDR1 is SNHLY and CDR2 FYNNEI. With 4 bases clipped from V and 2 bases from J, the junction kept 4 bases outside the gene matches. The CDR3 consists of 15 residues. The CDR3 nucleotides are TGTGCCAGCAGTGTATCGGGACAGGGCAATCAGCCCCAGCATTTT. Its translation is CASSVSGQGNQPQHF.

This clone was picked up one time. CDR3: CASSLGQGSQPQHF. For the CDR3, the DNA is TGTGCCAGCAGTCTCGGCCAGGGCTCTCAGCCCCAGCATTTT. The V call is TRBV6-6, the J call TRBJ1-5; tentatively, D is TRBD1 (5 bases). CDR3 length equals 14 residues. Germline V lookup: CDR1 MNHNY, CDR2 SVGAGI (reference sequence). V lost 5 bases and J lost 6, with 14 bases in between.

The V call is TRBV6-5, the J call TRBJ1-1; TRBD1 matches at 7 bases. The CDR3 sequence is 15 residues long. Unmatched junction bases numbered 7, after V lost 6 bases and J lost 0 bases. Germline CDR1 and CDR2: MNHEY and SVGAGI. Here the CDR3 reads CASSPDRIMNTEAFF. For the CDR3, the DNA is TGTGCCAGCAGCCCGGACAGGATTATGAACACTGAAGCTTTCTTT.

The chain carries TRBV12-3 or TRBV12-4 and TRBJ1-2; TRBD1 is a possible D gene (5 bases). The CDR3 sequence is 12 residues long. Between the trimmed V and J ends, which lost 4 bases and 7 bases, there was a span of 10 bases. The CDR3, as DNA: TGTGCCAGCAGTTCCGGACAAGGTGGCTACACCTTC. Translating it yields CASSSGQGGYTF.

This clone was seen just once. The V and J genes are TRBV2 and TRBJ2-5, with D tentatively TRBD1 (5 bases). The CDR3 contains 16 residues. Germline V gene sequence: CDR1 SNHLY, CDR2 FYNNEI. Trimming left V 1 base short and J 4 bases short, with 16 bases between. Here the CDR3 DNA reads TGTGCCAGCAGTGAAGATACGACAGAGTGGGGAGAGACCCAGTACTTC. It encodes CASSEDTTEWGETQYF.

The rearrangement links TRBV7-8 to TRBJ2-1, with 10 positions matching TRBD2. Germline values: CDR1 SGHVS, CDR2 FQNEAQ. Trimming removed 5 bases from V and 10 bases from J; junction bases left unmatched: 11. This CDR3 is built from 15 residues. CDR3 residues: CASSPRAGGGLEQFF. The CDR3 DNA reads as TGTGCCAGCAGCCCTCGAGCGGGGGGGGGTCTGGAGCAGTTCTTC.

V is TRBV18 and J is TRBJ2-4, with D maybe TRBD2 (5 bases). The CDR3 length is 16 residues. Germline-derived CDR1 and CDR2 are KGHSH and LQKENI. V was clipped by 1 base and J by 0 bases, with 10 bases between them. The CDR3 DNA follows: TGTGCCAGCTCACCACTCCCCAGCGGAGCCAAAAACATTCAGTACTTC. This codes for CASSPLPSGAKNIQYF.

The chain couples TRBV5-1 to TRBJ1-4; 10 positions agree with TRBD1. J lost 4 bases, V lost 4 bases, and 4 bases had no gene match. Looked up from germline, CDR1 is SGHRS and CDR2 is YFSETQ. The CDR3 is 15 amino acids. This chain's CDR3 is CASSVTGGLNEKLFF. The CDR3 nucleotides are TGCGCCAGCAGCGTGACAGGGGGCCTTAATGAAAAACTGTTTTTT.

The J gene is TRBJ1-1, the V gene TRBV5-1, with no clear D. Trimming pared 5 bases from V and 0 bases from J, leaving 11 bases between. Germline loops: CDR1 SGHRS, CDR2 YFSETQ. This CDR3 is 14 amino acids long. CDR3 sequence: CASSVQAMNTEAFF. CDR3 sequence (DNA): TGCGCCAGCAGTGTTCAGGCCATGAACACTGAAGCTTTCTTT.

The CDR3 nucleotides are TGCAGTGCCTCCCTAATAAACGAGCAGTACTTC. As protein: CSASLINEQYF. The chain carries TRBV20-1 and TRBJ2-7; no firm D call. The CDR3 has 11 amino acids. The V end was cut by 6 bases, the J end by 5 bases, with 11 bases between. Looked up from germline, CDR1 is DFQATT and CDR2 is SNEGSKA (reference sequence).